Here is one T cell receptor (beta chain) with its context. Its target is unknown. These data come from a study of T cell responses to AZD1222 COVID-19 vaccine. Study results and limitations: Unmutated variant regions are reportedly the target of nearly half of TCRs that are spike-specific. Spike-specific TCR depth and breadth grew after two AZD1222 doses. The sample set comprised mostly white British donors with more females, and clonal diversity was possibly underestimated.

The assay was immunoSEQ multiplex PCR, and TCRdb's table has in-frame clones only and misses some. In the table there are under 150,000 clones, roughly 93% of which are singletons. Second-dose schedules of about 4 or about 12 weeks were combined. With V trimmed by 5 bases and J by 5 bases, 6 bases remained unmatched. Germline loops: CDR1 MNHEY, CDR2 SMNVEV (reference sequence). There are 14 residues in the CDR3. The receptor comes from an adult who received the AZD1222 COVID-19 vaccine. The chain couples TRBV27 to TRBJ2-5; 9 bases align to TRBD2. This specimen consisted of peripheral blood, obtained 28 days after the second AZD1222 dose. The CDR3 DNA reads TGTGCCAGCAGTCGTAGCGGGGGTTGGGAGACCCAGTACTTC. It is translated as CASSRSGGWETQYF.